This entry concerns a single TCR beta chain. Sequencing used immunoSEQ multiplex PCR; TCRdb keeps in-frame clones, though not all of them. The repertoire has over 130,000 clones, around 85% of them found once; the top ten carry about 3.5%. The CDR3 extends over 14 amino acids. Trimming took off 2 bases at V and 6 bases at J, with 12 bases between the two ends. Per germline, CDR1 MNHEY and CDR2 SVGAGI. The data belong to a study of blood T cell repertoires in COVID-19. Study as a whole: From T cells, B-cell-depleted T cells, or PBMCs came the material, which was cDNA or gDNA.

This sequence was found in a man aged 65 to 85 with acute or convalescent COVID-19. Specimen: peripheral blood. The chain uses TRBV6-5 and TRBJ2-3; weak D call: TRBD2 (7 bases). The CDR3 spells CASSYGGAGDTQYF. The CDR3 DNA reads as TGTGCCAGCAGTTACGGGGGGGCTGGGGATACGCAGTATTTT.